The sequence of this T cell receptor (beta chain) was determined in a study of human T cells and chemical hapten exposure. This clonotype was picked up a small number of times. Time point noted: patch test 1, 2 weeks after DPC sensitization. Regarding treatment: therapeutic diphenylcyclopropenone sensitization with weekly scalp DPC. TCRdb redid the calling of the RACE reads with MiXCR, one entry per CDR3 protein. The table has about 71,000 distinct CDR3 sequences, 7.5% to 10% seen once. The TCR was taken from a woman in her forties with alopecia areata. Some clones in this sample may be carry-over from other donors' samples. Source: whole blood, taken in connection with sensitization to the hapten diphenylcyclopropenone (DPC).

Here the CDR3 reads CSVSTESGELFF. The CDR3 bases are TGCAGCGTTTCGACAGAGAGCGGGGAGCTGTTTTTT. V is TRBV29-1 and J is TRBJ2-2, with D perhaps TRBD1 (5 bases). The germline CDR1 and CDR2 sequences are SQVTM and ANQGSEA. V lost 5 bases to trimming and J lost 7 bases, with 11 bases between them. CDR3 size: 12 residues.